These T cell receptor beta chains were read from a single sample in a study of blood T cell repertoires in COVID-19. Some clones are missing from TCRdb's copy, which holds only in-frame ones; the method was immunoSEQ multiplex PCR. The data hold approximately 150,000 clones, with around 85% observed a single time. Sequences were obtained from PBMCs or T cells enriched from blood (not recorded which). These TCRs come from a middle-aged woman with acute COVID-19. CDR3s include the opening cysteine and the closing phenylalanine or tryptophan.

V gene | CDR3 protein
TRBV11-2 | CASSPGTGFNTQYF
TRBV9 | CASSPSAAGRPTNYGYTF
TRBV27 | CASSLFRGDTIYF
TRBV7-3 | CASSLNRQETQYF
TRBV28 | CASSQRQGVAATQYF
TRBV25-1 | CASSVGNYGYTF
TRBV5-1 | CASSSQGLGQETQYF
TRBV19 | CASSSQHGLAYEQYF
TRBV29-1 | CSGTAGNTEAFF
TRBV5-8 | CASSLSPGAYFLPGEAFF
TRBV5-1 | CASSLDNSGGELFF
TRBV24-1 | CATSASSGFGSSYNEQFF
TRBV24-1 | CATSQGTADTQYF
TRBV2 | CASSATFDRGSNSPLHF
TRBV5-1 | CASSLAISGTYEQYF
TRBV24-1 | CATSDGGLVKETQYF
TRBV6-5 | CATRTGLYQPQHF
TRBV4-2 | CASSQDGGGREQYF
TRBV7-9 | CASSLGMESGLGGYTF
TRBV7-8 | CASSLPGPTEAFF
TRBV18 | CASSPSTRETQYF
TRBV3-1/TRBV3-2 | CASTDSTGTGDYGYTF
TRBV5-1 | CASSPSGYGYTF
TRBV7-3 | CASSLMGLGGDTQYF